This T cell receptor beta chain was sequenced for a study of cytomegalovirus exposure and HLA in healthy donors. Study-wide points: V segments that were indistinguishable, TRBV6-2 and TRBV6-3 among them, were omitted from analysis. For most TCR sequences rarity was the rule, although some public TCRs occurred in many donors. Later analysis identified a missense DCLRE1C variant that was linked to TCR beta V- and J-gene trimming.

V gave up 4 bases and J gave up 0 bases, with 14 bases separating them. CDR3 length equals 16 residues. CDR1 is SGHKS, CDR2 YYEKEE, per germline (reference sequence). Turning to this clone: The antigen is not known.

PCR involved 60 Vbeta and 13 Jbeta primers. Using immunoSEQ multiplex PCR, the repertoire was profiled, and TCRdb retains in-frame clones only, with some absent. The sample lists about 160,000 clones, roughly 85% occurring once. The sample was PBMCs. The V call is TRBV5-5, the J call TRBJ2-1; possible D gene TRBD1, 5 bases. This sequence originates from a boy between 2 and 10 years old in good health and CMV-seronegative. CDR3 bases: TGTGCCAGCAGCCAGGGAAGCACGAGCTCCTACAATGAGCAGTTCTTC. It encodes CASSQGSTSSYNEQFF.